Included here is one T cell receptor (beta chain) sequence, with context. In the original processing: By means of reference gene primer amplification, nucleated cell counts were estimated. Clones were read by immunoSEQ multiplex PCR, and TCRdb kept only the in-frame ones, dropping some. V, J and clone size derive from that table, while D and trimming were established from the DNA sequence. This table holds several thousand clones, around 90% found once. Trimming took 6 bases from V and 1 from J; bases not matched to a gene: 6. This CDR3 is built from 15 residues. Germline V gene data show CDR1 as MNHEY and CDR2 as SVGAGI. This specimen comes from a study of blood T cell repertoires in COVID-19. Study as a whole: The origin of the acute and convalescent COVID-19 samples was the United States, Italy and Spain. PBMCs, B-cell-depleted T cells, or T cells were the source of the cDNA or gDNA that made up the material.

The rearrangement uses TRBV6-5 and TRBJ1-1, with TRBD1 matching 9 bases. Material: peripheral blood. This TCR was sampled from a human donor in a cohort sampled during active COVID-19. CDR3 loop: CASSQTGGPNTEAFF. For the CDR3, the DNA is TGTGCCAGCAGCCAGACAGGGGGGCCGAACACTGAAGCTTTCTTT.